This TCR beta chain emerged from a study of T cells in Graves' hyperthyroidism and ophthalmopathy. Overall study findings and caveats: Median prediction lead before ophthalmopathy onset was 5.5 to 7 months with the model. Appearing also in blood were most of the thyroid clonotypes expanded above 0.001.

The germline V gene encodes CDR1 LGHDT and CDR2 YNNKEL (reference sequence). V shed 0 bases and J shed 1 base, with 7 bases lying between them. CDR3 length equals 15 residues. This clonotype has ten or more counts. Antigen: not known. The study left out patients who had uncontrolled infection, other autoimmune disease, pregnancy or lactation. Thyroid ultrasound, orbital computed tomography, clinical symptoms, and serum thyroxine and TRAb underpinned diagnoses. TCR beta CDR3 regions were amplified from RNA transcripts. The primer set for the first-round RT-PCR of the TCR CDR3 was HTBI. TCRdb analysed the multiplex PCR reads with MiXCR anew, one entry per CDR3 protein. The sample carries about 640,000 distinct CDR3 sequences, less than 25% recorded once.

This chain connects TRBV3-1 to TRBJ1-5; D ambiguous. The sequencing input was blood. This TCR derives from a man between 25 and 39 years old with Graves' ophthalmopathy. CDR3 in amino acids: CASSQDLRSNQPQHF. CDR3 nucleotides: TGTGCCAGCAGCCAAGATTTAAGGAGCAATCAGCCCCAGCATTTT.